This TCR beta chain stems from a study of naive and memory T cell subsets. Findings of the study overall: Naive repertoires, especially CD8, held a few larger clonotypes, possibly memory cells re-expressing CD45RA. There was no ground truth to check naive and memory subset results. Over 90% of naive TCR sequences appeared only once, unlike memory subsets.

CD4 T cells were positively selected, then CD8 T cells from the CD4-negative fraction. A few counts support this clonotype. Its antigen is currently unknown. An equimolar mix of two oligonucleotides served as the beta constant-region primer for TRBC1 and TRBC2. Four rounds of PCR amplified the ligated cDNA using nested alpha and beta constant-region primers plus SP2. TCRdb processed the UMI-ligation and nested PCR reads anew with MiXCR; each CDR3 protein has one entry. The table lists about 150,000 distinct CDR3 sequences, roughly 22% of them singletons, with 0.095% to 0.12% in the top ten. V was trimmed by 4 bases and J by 5 bases, leaving 15 bases between them. The CDR3 loop spans 14 amino acids.

J is TRBJ2-7 and V is TRBV12-3 or TRBV12-4; D gene ambiguous. The receptor was derived from a human donor in good health. Sequences were obtained from naive CD4+ T cells from blood. The CDR3 loop is CASSSFGGGDEQYF. CDR3 sequence (DNA): TGTGCCAGCAGTTCGTTTGGTGGCGGCGACGAGCAGTACTTC.